The rows below give T cell receptor beta chains drawn from one sample of a study of CD8+CD57+ T cells in acquired aplastic anemia. TCRdb reprocessed the reads with MiXCR, giving one entry per CDR3 protein. Of about 160,000 distinct CDR3 sequences in the sample, approximately 40% were seen once. Source material: sorted CD4+, CD8+, or CD8+CD57+ T cells (not recorded which) from PBMCs. These receptors came from a human donor in good health. The CDR3 runs from the conserved cysteine through the conserved F or W. A D gene is named only where the DNA matches it firmly. Clone size appears in some rows only: once, few, many, or a class for an expanded clone.

>TRBV5-1|TRBJ1-6|many|TRBD1
CASSLAGTVNSPLHF
TGCGCCAGCAGCCTCGCGGGGACAGTTAATTCACCCCTCCACTTT
>TRBV7-2|TRBJ2-5|many|.
CASSVAREETQYF
TGTGCCAGCAGCGTTGCTAGAGAAGAGACCCAGTACTTC
>TRBV2|TRBJ2-7|.|TRBD1
CASSYTGQGGEQYF
TGTGCCAGCAGTTATACTGGACAGGGGGGCGAGCAGTACTTC
>TRBV25-1|TRBJ1-1|many|.
CASSGEMNTEAFF
TGTGCCAGCAGTGGAGAGATGAACACTGAAGCTTTCTTT
>TRBV6-1|TRBJ2-7|few|TRBD2
CASSGGSEYEQYF
TGTGCCAGCAGCGGCGGGAGTGAGTACGAGCAGTACTTC
>TRBV20-1|TRBJ2-1|many|.
CSAPRGGRYNEQFF
TGCAGTGCACCGAGAGGGGGGAGGTACAATGAGCAGTTCTTC
>TRBV20-1|TRBJ2-1|.|TRBD2
CSARGGGGSDVDNEQFF
TGCAGTGCTAGAGGGGGAGGCGGGAGTGATGTGGACAATGAGCAGTTCTTC
>TRBV20-1|TRBJ2-7|few|.
CSVQRPGNGEQYF
TGCAGTGTTCAGAGGCCAGGGAATGGGGAGCAGTACTTC
>TRBV6-1|TRBJ2-6|few|.
CASFRGWTAGANVLTF
TGTGCCAGCTTCAGGGGTTGGACCGCTGGGGCCAACGTCCTGACTTTC
>TRBV28|TRBJ2-3|.|.
CASTDGTTHTQYF
TGTGCCAGCACCGATGGGACGACCCATACGCAGTATTTT
>TRBV6-5|TRBJ1-5|many|.
CASSYTGHNQPQHF
TGTGCCAGCAGTTACACGGGACACAATCAGCCCCAGCATTTT
>TRBV3-1|TRBJ1-2|.|.
CASSRTEGLGASYGYTF
TGTGCCAGCAGCCGTACGGAGGGGCTTGGGGCCTCTTATGGCTACACCTTC
>TRBV6-5|TRBJ2-2|few|.
CASSYGWLTGELFF
TGTGCCAGCAGTTACGGGTGGCTCACCGGGGAGCTGTTTTTT
>TRBV2|TRBJ2-1|.|TRBD2
CASSEVAGGPNEQFF
TGTGCCAGCAGTGAAGTAGCGGGGGGGCCCAATGAGCAGTTCTTC
>TRBV29-1|TRBJ1-2|.|.
CSVADSSNYGYTF
TGCAGCGTTGCGGACAGCTCAAACTATGGCTACACCTTC
>TRBV5-4|TRBJ1-2|.|.
CASSLVNSYGYTF
TGTGCCAGCAGCTTGGTAAATAGCTATGGCTACACCTTC
>TRBV5-6|TRBJ2-1|.|.
CASSRFAGSYNEQFF
TGTGCCAGCAGCCGTTTCGCGGGCTCCTACAATGAGCAGTTCTTC
>TRBV12-3/TRBV12-4|TRBJ1-1|many|.
CASTWGGGGQAEAFF
TGTGCCAGCACCTGGGGGGGAGGGGGTCAGGCTGAAGCTTTCTTT
>TRBV7-2|TRBJ2-1|many|.
CASSPAYNEQFF
TGTGCCAGCAGCCCAGCCTACAATGAGCAGTTCTTC
>TRBV29-1|TRBJ2-7|many|TRBD1
CSVEGVRTGAVGEQYF
TGCAGCGTTGAAGGGGTTCGGACAGGGGCCGTTGGGGAGCAGTACTTC
>TRBV11-3|TRBJ2-7|.|.
CASSRTDETYEQYF
TGTGCCAGCAGCAGGACAGATGAGACCTACGAGCAGTACTTC
>TRBV5-1|TRBJ2-1|few|TRBD2
CASSPGFLAGVRNEQFF
TGCGCCAGCAGCCCGGGGTTCCTAGCGGGGGTTCGCAATGAGCAGTTCTTC
>TRBV9|TRBJ2-5|.|.
CASSVGYGQETQYF
TGTGCCAGCAGCGTAGGGTACGGGCAAGAGACCCAGTACTTC
>TRBV11-2|TRBJ2-7|.|.
CASSLFQGDTYEQYF
TGTGCCAGCAGCTTATTCCAGGGCGATACCTACGAGCAGTACTTC
>TRBV4-3|TRBJ1-6|.|.
CASSRRGTNNSPLHF
TGCGCCAGCAGCCGCAGGGGCACCAATAATTCACCCCTCCACTTT
>TRBV6-5|TRBJ1-6|many|.
CASSYSFPASSYNSPLHF
TGTGCCAGCAGTTACTCGTTCCCGGCTAGCTCCTATAATTCACCCCTCCACTTT
>TRBV29-1|TRBJ2-3|few|.
CSVTAGIDTQYF
TGCAGCGTGACCGCGGGCATCGATACGCAGTATTTT
>TRBV20-1|TRBJ1-6|.|TRBD1
CSASRDRDPLNSPLHF
TGCAGTGCTAGTAGGGACAGGGATCCTTTGAATTCACCCCTCCACTTT
>TRBV7-2|TRBJ1-5|many|.
CASSLAQNYGQPQHF
TGTGCCAGCAGCTTAGCACAGAATTACGGGCAGCCCCAGCATTTT
>TRBV7-9|TRBJ2-1|many|.
CASSLGASRVNEQFF
TGTGCCAGCAGCTTAGGAGCGAGCAGGGTCAATGAGCAGTTCTTC
>TRBV7-9|TRBJ2-7|.|.
CASSLDGKRVEQYF
TGTGCCAGCAGCCTCGACGGGAAGAGGGTCGAGCAGTACTTC
>TRBV7-2|TRBJ2-2|many|.
CASSLEVSYTGELFF
TGTGCCAGCAGCTTAGAGGTCAGCTACACCGGGGAGCTGTTTTTT
>TRBV15|TRBJ1-1|.|.
CATSRDIARTEAFF
TGTGCCACCAGCAGAGATATAGCGAGGACTGAAGCTTTCTTT
>TRBV7-8|TRBJ1-4|many|.
CASSSDRDGLFF
TGTGCCAGCAGCTCCGACCGAGACGGACTGTTTTTT